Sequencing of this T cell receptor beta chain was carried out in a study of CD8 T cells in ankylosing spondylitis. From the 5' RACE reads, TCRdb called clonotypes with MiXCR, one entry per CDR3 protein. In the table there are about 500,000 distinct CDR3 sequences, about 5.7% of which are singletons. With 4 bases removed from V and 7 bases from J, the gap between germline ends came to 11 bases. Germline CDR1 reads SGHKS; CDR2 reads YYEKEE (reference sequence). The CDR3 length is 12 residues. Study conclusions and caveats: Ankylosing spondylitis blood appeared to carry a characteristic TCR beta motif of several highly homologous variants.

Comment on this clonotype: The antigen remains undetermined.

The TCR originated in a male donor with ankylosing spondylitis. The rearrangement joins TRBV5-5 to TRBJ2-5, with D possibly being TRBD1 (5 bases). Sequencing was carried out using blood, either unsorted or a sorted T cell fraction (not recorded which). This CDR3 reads CASSMDTGTQYF. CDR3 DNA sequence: TGTGCCAGCAGCATGGACACGGGGACCCAGTACTTC. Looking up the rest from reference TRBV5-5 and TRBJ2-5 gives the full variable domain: DAGVTQSPTHLIKTRGQQVTLRCSPISGHKSVSWYQQVLGQGPQFIFQYYEKEERGRGNFPDRFSARQFPNYSSELNVNALLLGDSALYLCASSMDTGTQYFGPGTRLLVL.